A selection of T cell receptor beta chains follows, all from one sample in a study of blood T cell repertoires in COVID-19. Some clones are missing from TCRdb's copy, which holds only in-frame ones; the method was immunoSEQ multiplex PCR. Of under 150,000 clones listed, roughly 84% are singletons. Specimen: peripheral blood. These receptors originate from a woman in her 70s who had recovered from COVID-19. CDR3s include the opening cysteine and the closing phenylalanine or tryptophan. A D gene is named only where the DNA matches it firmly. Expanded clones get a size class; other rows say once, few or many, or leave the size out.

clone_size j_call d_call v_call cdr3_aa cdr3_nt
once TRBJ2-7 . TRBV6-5 CASSYSSPRSYEQYF TGTGCCAGCAGTTACTCGAGCCCCCGCTCCTACGAGCAGTACTTC
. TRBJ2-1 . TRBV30 CACLRRSGEQFF TGTGCCTGCCTTCGTAGGAGTGGTGAGCAGTTCTTC
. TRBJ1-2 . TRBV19 CASSITGSYGYTF TGTGCCAGTAGTATAACGGGGAGCTATGGCTACACCTTC
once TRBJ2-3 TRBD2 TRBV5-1 CASSLLQGGTDTQYF TGCGCCAGCAGCTTGTTGCAGGGAGGGACAGATACGCAGTATTTT
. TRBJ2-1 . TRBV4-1 CASSQDGAGSSYNEQFF TGCGCCAGCAGCCAAGATGGGGCGGGGAGCTCCTACAATGAGCAGTTCTTC
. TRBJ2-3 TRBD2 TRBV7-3 CASSSGTSGGTDTQYF TGTGCCAGCAGCTCAGGGACTAGCGGGGGCACAGATACGCAGTATTTT
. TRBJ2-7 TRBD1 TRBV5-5 CASSLTRGQYEQYF TGTGCCAGCAGCTTGACCAGGGGGCAATACGAGCAGTACTTC
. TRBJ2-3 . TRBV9 CASSVWGPSTDTQYF TGTGCCAGCAGCGTATGGGGGCCCAGCACAGATACGCAGTATTTT
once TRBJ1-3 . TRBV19 CASGLGNTIYF TGTGCCAGTGGGCTTGGAAACACCATATATTTT
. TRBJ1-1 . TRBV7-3 CASSSNPNTEAFF TGTGCCAGCAGCTCTAATCCGAACACTGAAGCTTTCTTT
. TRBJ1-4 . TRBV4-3 CASSQDQGTNEKLFF TGCGCCAGCAGCCAAGACCAGGGAACCAATGAAAAACTGTTTTTT
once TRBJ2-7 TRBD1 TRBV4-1 CASAIRTGLNHEQYF TGCGCCAGCGCCATCCGGACAGGGTTGAATCACGAGCAGTACTTC
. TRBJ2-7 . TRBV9 CASSVQPQGPPYEQYF TGTGCCAGCAGCGTCCAACCTCAGGGGCCCCCCTACGAGCAGTACTTC
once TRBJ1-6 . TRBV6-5 CASRQGYNSPLHF TGTGCCAGCAGACAGGGTTATAATTCACCCCTCCACTTT
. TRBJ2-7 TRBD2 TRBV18 CASSGATSGSGYEQYF TGTGCCAGCTCAGGAGCAACTAGCGGGAGTGGTTACGAGCAGTACTTC
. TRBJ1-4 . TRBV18 CASSLSTSTNEKLFF TGTGCCAGCTCCCTCTCTACCTCAACTAATGAAAAACTGTTTTTT
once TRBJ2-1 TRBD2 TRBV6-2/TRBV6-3 CASSSGLAGANEQFF TGTGCCAGCAGTTCCGGACTAGCGGGAGCCAATGAGCAGTTCTTC
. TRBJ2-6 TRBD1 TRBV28 CASSWGTGISGANVLTF TGTGCCAGCAGTTGGGGGACAGGGATCTCTGGGGCCAACGTCCTGACTTTC
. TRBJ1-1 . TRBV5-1 CASSSRTGGDTEAFF TGCGCCAGCAGCTCAAGGACCGGGGGGGACACTGAAGCTTTCTTT
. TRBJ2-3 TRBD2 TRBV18 CASSTTEGGGTDTQYF TGTGCCAGCTCAACTACCGAGGGCGGGGGGACAGATACGCAGTATTTT
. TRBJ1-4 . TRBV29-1 CSVGGATNEKLFF TGCAGCGTTGGAGGAGCAACTAATGAAAAACTGTTTTTT
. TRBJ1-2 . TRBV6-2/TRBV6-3 CASSYRQGTYYGYTF TGTGCCAGCAGTTACCGGCAGGGGACCTACTATGGCTACACCTTC
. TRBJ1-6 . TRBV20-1 CSASKTTGQSPLHF TGCAGTGCTAGTAAAACCACAGGGCAATCACCCCTCCACTTT
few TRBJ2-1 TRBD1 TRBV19 CASSLRGRNEQFF TGTGCCAGTAGCCTCAGGGGGCGAAATGAGCAGTTCTTC
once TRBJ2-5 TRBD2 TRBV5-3 CARSRPLARRDGETQYF TGTGCCAGAAGCCGTCCACTAGCGCGCCGCGACGGAGAGACCCAGTACTTC
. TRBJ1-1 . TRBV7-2 CASVLGRGWGTEAFF TGTGCCAGCGTCCTGGGCAGGGGCTGGGGTACTGAAGCTTTCTTT
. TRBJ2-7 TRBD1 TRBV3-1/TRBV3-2 CASSQATGGLSYEQYF TGTGCCAGCAGCCAGGCAACAGGGGGCCTTTCCTACGAGCAGTACTTC
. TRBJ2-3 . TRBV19 CASSMGDSTDTQYF TGTGCCAGTAGTATGGGGGACTCGACAGATACGCAGTATTTT
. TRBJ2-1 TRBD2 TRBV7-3 CASSLPSGNYNEQFF TGTGCCAGCAGCTTACCTAGCGGGAACTACAATGAGCAGTTCTTC
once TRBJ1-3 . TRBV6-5 CASSYRATGNTIYF TGTGCCAGCAGTTACCGAGCTACTGGAAACACCATATATTTT